The T cell receptor beta chain under discussion was sequenced for a study of STAT5B mutations in CD4+ large granular lymphocyte leukemia (dated by TCRdb to 2021 to 2024). About the full investigation: Among healthy controls, the CDR3 'QG' motif was associated with a particular HLA allele. The study compared the TCRbeta repertoires of patients with CD4+ T-cell large granular lymphocyte leukemia against those of healthy blood donors. Flow cytometry on FACSCanto II or FACSVerse showed that the purified fractions were more than 95% pure among lymphocytes.

The immunoSEQ assay at survey resolution was used to sequence TCRbeta rearrangements from genomic DNA. Per the source publication's procedure: In the TCR sequencing data, the lowest productive clonotype frequency that could be detected was 2.59 x 10-5. Only productive TCRbeta rearrangements, meaning sequences that were complete and in-frame, were kept for the analyses. Clonality for each sample was calculated as Simpson clonality in the immunoSEQ Analyzer version 3.0. Based on frequency, clones were grouped as very rare, small, medium, large (1-20%) or hyperexpanded (>20%). Generation probabilities were estimated with OLGA 1.2.3, V-gene circos plots were made with VDJtools, specificities were searched in VDJdb, and CDR3 motifs were identified with GLIPH. TCRdb took this table from immuneACCESS and kept in-frame rearrangements with V and J called. Such tables lack part of the clones; where checked against another copy, unresolved V genes explain under half of the gap, and the rest is unexplained. The V and J calls and clone size come from that table; D and trimming were worked out from the DNA. The sample table lists around 30,000 clones, about 81% of them with a count of one. Of the sample, approximately 3.1% falls within the top ten clones.

What the work shows at the level of the full study, not this receptor alone: Compared with healthy CD4+ repertoires, CD4-sorted patient repertoires appeared more clonal, and this difference remained even after the putative leukemic clones were removed. Enrichment of TRBV06-family usage was observed among the top patient clones (8/27) relative to healthy controls (2/35). Main leukemic clonotypes were private to each patient, although roughly 25% appeared at low frequency in other patients' non-leukemic repertoires. The data were not HLA-matched, and the higher clonality in CD4+ T-LGLL than in CD8+ T-LGLL could be due to the relatively small sample size.

The healthy control group was made up of roughly 34 blood donors, and the Finnish Red Cross blood service supplied their buffy coats. All TCR-sequenced material derived from peripheral blood: patient blood samples and healthy donor buffy coats. Peripheral blood mononuclear cells were isolated by Ficoll-Hypaque gradient centrifugation. CD4+ cells were magnetically purified from the buffy coats of healthy controls. Genomic DNA was extracted using the Gentra Puregene Cell and Tissue kit, and a Qubit 2.0 fluorometer was used to quantify it. Here V drops 5 bases and J drops 7 bases, and the junction holds 6 bases not matched to any gene. The CDR3 runs 14 amino acids, cysteine and phenylalanine included. The entry retains the CDR3 DNA only, 42 bases that are in frame from base 1. The germline V gene provides CDR1 SGHRS and CDR2 YFSETQ. This clone occurred a few times. The antigen it recognizes is unknown. Per-base qualities were not stored, and no clone one base away is much larger.

The chain uses TRBV5-1 and TRBJ2-1; the central 10 bases match TRBD2. The receptor was isolated from a human donor in good health. Source material: CD4+ T cells from blood buffy coats. The CDR3 has the sequence CASRGGTSVNEQFF. Here is the DNA: TGCGCCAGCAGGGGTGGGACTAGCGTGAATGAGCAGTTCTTC.